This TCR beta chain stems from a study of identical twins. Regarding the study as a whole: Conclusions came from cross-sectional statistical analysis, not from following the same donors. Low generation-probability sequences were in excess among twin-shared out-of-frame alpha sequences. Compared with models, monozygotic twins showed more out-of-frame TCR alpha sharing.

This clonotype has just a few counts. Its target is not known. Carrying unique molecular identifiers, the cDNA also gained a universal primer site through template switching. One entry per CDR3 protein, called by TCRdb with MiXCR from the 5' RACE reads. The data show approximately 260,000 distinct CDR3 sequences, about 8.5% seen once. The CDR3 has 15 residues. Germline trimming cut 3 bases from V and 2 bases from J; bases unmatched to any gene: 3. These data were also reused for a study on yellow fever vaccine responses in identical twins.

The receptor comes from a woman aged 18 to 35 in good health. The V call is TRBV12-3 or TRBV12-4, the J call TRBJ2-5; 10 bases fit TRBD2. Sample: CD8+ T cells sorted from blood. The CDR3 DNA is TGTGCCAGCAGTTTCCTAGCGGGAGTACAAGAGACCCAGTACTTC. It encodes CASSFLAGVQETQYF.